Many counts were recorded for the clone carrying this T cell receptor beta chain. This entry belongs to a study of patients and donors after allogeneic stem cell transplantation. CDR3 size: 13 residues. V was cut by 6 bases and J by 8 bases, with 19 bases left in between. Germline V lookup: CDR1 DFQATT, CDR2 SNEGSKA (reference sequence). TCRdb used MiXCR to reprocess the RT-PCR reads, holding one entry per CDR3 protein. Of about 16,000 distinct CDR3 sequences listed, roughly 27% are singletons. The receptor comes from a human donor who was either an allogeneic HSCT recipient or a stem cell or donor lymphocyte infusion donor (not recorded which). It is not recorded whose cells these are; they may come from a transplant donor. The chain links TRBV20-1 to TRBJ1-2; D unclear. Sequencing was performed on blood, either unsorted or a sorted T cell fraction (not recorded which). The DNA of the CDR3 is TGCAGTGCGCCCCTCCTAGACTCGCAGGGCTACACCTTC. Its translation: CSAPLLDSQGYTF.